The clone carrying this TCR beta chain was observed at least ten times. Its target is not known. TCRdb re-derived calls from the RT-PCR reads in MiXCR, one entry per CDR3 protein. The repertoire holds roughly 670,000 distinct CDR3 sequences, with approximately 14% as singletons. The data originate from a study of response to subunit inactivated influenza vaccine. The study, taken as a whole, reports: There was a suggestion from the authors that each seasonal influenza vaccination recruits few new T cells.

Sequencing was performed on PBMCs from blood, taken 14 days before vaccination. The TCR originated in a man aged 45 to 65 who received an inactivated influenza vaccine.

DNA for the CDR3: TGTGCCAGCAGTAAGTCCGGGACAGGGCTAACAGATACGCAGTATTTT. It translates to CASSKSGTGLTDTQYF. The chain employs TRBV6-5 and TRBJ2-3; TRBD1 agrees at 9 bases. This CDR3 is built from 16 residues. Germline loops: CDR1 MNHEY, CDR2 SVGAGI. J was trimmed by 3 bases and V by 5 bases; bases with no gene match: 9.